A selection of T cell receptor beta chains follows, all from one sample in a study of OX40 agonist ivuxolimab in advanced cancers. Sequenced by immunoSEQ multiplex PCR; TCRdb stores in-frame clones only, minus some. The table records about 44,000 clones, about 90% of them present only once. The sample here was CD4+ or CD8+ T cells sorted from blood, taken in a trial of the OX40 agonist ivuxolimab. These receptors all stem from an adult with an advanced solid tumor such as melanoma, head and neck, liver or kidney cancer. CDR3s include the opening cysteine and the closing phenylalanine or tryptophan. Fields, in order: D gene, J gene, clone size, CDR3 length, V gene, CDR3 protein, CDR3 DNA. D genes are given only for firm matches. Size tells how often a clone was seen (once, few, many) or the class of an expanded clone, and some rows leave it out.

>.|TRBJ2-7|.|14|TRBV6-5
CASSYSSSSYEQYF
TGTGCCAGCAGTTACTCGTCTAGCAGCTACGAGCAGTACTTC
>.|TRBJ2-6|.|15|TRBV7-9
CASTDGVAGANVLTF
TGTGCCAGCACCGACGGAGTGGCTGGGGCCAACGTCCTGACTTTC
>.|TRBJ2-1|.|13|TRBV19
CASSWDSAREQFF
TGTGCCAGTAGTTGGGACTCCGCTCGGGAGCAGTTCTTC
>.|TRBJ1-2|.|15|TRBV4-3
CASSQDSGVSYGYTF
TGCGCCAGCAGCCAAGATTCCGGGGTTAGCTATGGCTACACCTTC
>.|TRBJ2-7|.|11|TRBV20-1
CSARMALEQYF
TGCAGTGCTAGAATGGCCCTCGAGCAGTACTTC
>.|TRBJ1-2|.|15|TRBV7-8
CASRVGLSDNYGYTF
TGTGCCAGCAGAGTAGGACTTTCTGATAACTATGGCTACACCTTC
>.|TRBJ2-2|.|14|TRBV7-7
CASSPHPDAGELFF
TGTGCTAGCAGCCCCCACCCCGACGCCGGGGAGCTGTTTTTT
>.|TRBJ2-2|.|14|TRBV9
CASSPTLATGELFF
TGTGCCAGCAGTCCAACTCTCGCCACCGGGGAGCTGTTTTTT
>.|TRBJ2-2|.|13|TRBV7-6
CASSFLNTGELFF
TGTGCCAGCAGCTTCCTGAACACCGGGGAGCTGTTTTTT
>.|TRBJ2-7|.|12|TRBV28
CASSLWGYEQYF
TGTGCCAGCAGTTTATGGGGCTACGAGCAGTACTTC
>.|TRBJ2-1|.|13|TRBV9
CASSPWRNNEQFF
TGTGCCAGCAGCCCCTGGCGCAACAATGAGCAGTTCTTC
>TRBD1|TRBJ2-7|.|14|TRBV15
CATQDRGNSYEQYF
TGTGCCACCCAAGACAGGGGTAATTCCTACGAGCAGTACTTC
>.|TRBJ2-3|.|14|TRBV12-5
CASGNPGATDTQYF
TGTGCTAGTGGAAACCCCGGGGCCACAGATACGCAGTATTTT
>.|TRBJ2-7|.|14|TRBV9
CASSVGGDSYEQYF
TGTGCCAGCAGCGTAGGCGGGGACTCCTACGAGCAGTACTTC
>.|TRBJ2-3|.|16|TRBV9
CASSEHWRAATDTQYF
TGTGCCAGCAGCGAGCACTGGCGGGCGGCCACAGATACGCAGTATTTT
>.|TRBJ2-3|.|14|TRBV11-2
CASSLDWSTDTQYF
TGTGCCAGCAGCTTAGATTGGAGCACAGATACGCAGTATTTT
>TRBD2|TRBJ2-1|once|17|TRBV5-1
CASSLESSGRSYNEQFF
TGCGCCAGCAGCTTGGAATCTAGCGGGAGATCCTACAATGAGCAGTTCTTC
>TRBD2|TRBJ2-1|.|15|TRBV4-2
CASSYLTGLDNEQFF
TGTGCCAGCAGCTATCTTACGGGACTAGACAATGAGCAGTTCTTC
>.|TRBJ2-7|.|12|TRBV5-1
CASSPRGYEQYF
TGCGCCAGCAGCCCCAGGGGTTACGAGCAGTACTTC
>.|TRBJ2-1|.|16|TRBV9
CASSPRESQGYNEQFF
TGTGCCAGCAGCCCCCGGGAGAGTCAGGGCTACAATGAGCAGTTCTTC
>.|TRBJ2-1|.|14|TRBV9
CASSVGGGHNEQFF
TGTGCCAGCAGCGTAGGGGGTGGTCACAATGAGCAGTTCTTC
>.|TRBJ2-4|.|16|TRBV27
CASSPSRDLAKNIQYF
TGTGCCAGCAGTCCCAGTCGGGATCTAGCCAAAAACATTCAGTACTTC